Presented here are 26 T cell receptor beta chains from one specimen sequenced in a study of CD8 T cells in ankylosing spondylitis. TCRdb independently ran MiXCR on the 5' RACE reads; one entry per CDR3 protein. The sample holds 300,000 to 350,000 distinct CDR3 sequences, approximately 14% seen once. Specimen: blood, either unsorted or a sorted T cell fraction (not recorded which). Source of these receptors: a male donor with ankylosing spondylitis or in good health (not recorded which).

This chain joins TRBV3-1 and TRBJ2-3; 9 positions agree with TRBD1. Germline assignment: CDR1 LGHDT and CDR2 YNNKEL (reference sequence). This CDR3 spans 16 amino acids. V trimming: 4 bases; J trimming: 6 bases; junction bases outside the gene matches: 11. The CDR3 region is CASSRAGTGISDTQYF. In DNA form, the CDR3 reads TGTGCCAGCAGCCGTGCGGGGACAGGGATTTCGGATACGCAGTATTTT.

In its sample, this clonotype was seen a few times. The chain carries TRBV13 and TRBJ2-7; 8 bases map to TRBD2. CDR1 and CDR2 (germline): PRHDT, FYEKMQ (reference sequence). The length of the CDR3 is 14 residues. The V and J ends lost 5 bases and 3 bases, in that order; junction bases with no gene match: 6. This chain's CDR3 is CASSRRGGGYEQYF. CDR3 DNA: TGTGCCAGCAGCCGTCGGGGGGGAGGCTACGAGCAGTACTTC.

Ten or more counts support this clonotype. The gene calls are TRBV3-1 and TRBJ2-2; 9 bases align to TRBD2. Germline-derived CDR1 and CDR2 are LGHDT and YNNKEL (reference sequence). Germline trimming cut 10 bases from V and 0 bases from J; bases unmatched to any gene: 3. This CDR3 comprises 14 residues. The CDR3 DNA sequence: TGTGCCACCGCTAGCGGGACGAACACCGGGGAGCTGTTTTTT. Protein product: CATASGTNTGELFF.

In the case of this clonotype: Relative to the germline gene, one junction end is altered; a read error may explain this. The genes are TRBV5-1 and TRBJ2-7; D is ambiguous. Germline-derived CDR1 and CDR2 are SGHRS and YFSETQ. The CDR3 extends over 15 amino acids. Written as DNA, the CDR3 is TGCGCCAGCAACATAGGATCGACGGTCTCCTACGAGGAGTACTTC. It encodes CASNIGSTVSYEEYF.

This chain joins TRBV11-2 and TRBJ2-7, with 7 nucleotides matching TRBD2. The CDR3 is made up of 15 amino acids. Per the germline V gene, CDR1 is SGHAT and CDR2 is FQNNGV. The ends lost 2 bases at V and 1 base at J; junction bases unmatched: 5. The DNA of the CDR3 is TGTGCCAGCAGCTTACCGGAAGCGGGGTCCTACGAGCAGTACTTC. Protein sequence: CASSLPEAGSYEQYF.

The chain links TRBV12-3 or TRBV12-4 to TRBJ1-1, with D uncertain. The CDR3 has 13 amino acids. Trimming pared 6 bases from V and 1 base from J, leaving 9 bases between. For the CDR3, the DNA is TGTGCCAGCAGCCGGTTTGGGAACACTGAAGCTTTCTTT. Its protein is CASSRFGNTEAFF.

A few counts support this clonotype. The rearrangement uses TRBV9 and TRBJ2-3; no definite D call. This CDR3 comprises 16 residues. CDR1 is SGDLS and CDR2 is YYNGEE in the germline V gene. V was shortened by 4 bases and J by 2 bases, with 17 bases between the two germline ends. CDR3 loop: CASSSNNRAFTDTQYF. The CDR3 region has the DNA TGTGCCAGCAGCTCCAACAACCGAGCTTTCACAGATACGCAGTATTTT.

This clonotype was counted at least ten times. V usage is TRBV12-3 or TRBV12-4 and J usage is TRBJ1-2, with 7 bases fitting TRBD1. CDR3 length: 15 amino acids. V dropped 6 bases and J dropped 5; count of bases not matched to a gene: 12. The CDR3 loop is CASSNQQGYDYGYTF. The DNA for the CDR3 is TGTGCCAGCAGCAACCAACAGGGGTACGATTATGGCTACACCTTC.

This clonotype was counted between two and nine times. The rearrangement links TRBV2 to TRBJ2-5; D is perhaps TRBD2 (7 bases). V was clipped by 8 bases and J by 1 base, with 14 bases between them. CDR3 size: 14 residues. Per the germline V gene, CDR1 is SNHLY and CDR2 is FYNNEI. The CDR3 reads CASAHREGQETQYF. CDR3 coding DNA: TGTGCCAGCGCACACAGGGAGGGCCAAGAGACCCAGTACTTC.

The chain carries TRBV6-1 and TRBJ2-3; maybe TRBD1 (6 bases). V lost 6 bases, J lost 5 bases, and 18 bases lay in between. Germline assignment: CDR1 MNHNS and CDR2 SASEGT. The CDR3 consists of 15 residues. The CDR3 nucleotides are TGTGCCAGCAGGGGGGCAGGGCTCCGTGGAGATACGCAGTATTTT. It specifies CASRGAGLRGDTQYF.

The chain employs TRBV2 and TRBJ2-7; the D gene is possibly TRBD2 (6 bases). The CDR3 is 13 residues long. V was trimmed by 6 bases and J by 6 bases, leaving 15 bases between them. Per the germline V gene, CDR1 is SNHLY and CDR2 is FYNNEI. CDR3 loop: CASRGLRWGEQYF. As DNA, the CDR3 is TGTGCCAGCAGGGGACTTCGGTGGGGCGAGCAGTACTTC.

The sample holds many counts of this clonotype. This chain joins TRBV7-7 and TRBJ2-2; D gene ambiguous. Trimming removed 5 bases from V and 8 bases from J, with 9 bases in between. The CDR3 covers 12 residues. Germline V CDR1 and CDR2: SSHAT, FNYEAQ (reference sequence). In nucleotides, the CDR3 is TGTGCCAGCAGCCGTGACGAAGGGGAGCTGTTTTTT. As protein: CASSRDEGELFF.

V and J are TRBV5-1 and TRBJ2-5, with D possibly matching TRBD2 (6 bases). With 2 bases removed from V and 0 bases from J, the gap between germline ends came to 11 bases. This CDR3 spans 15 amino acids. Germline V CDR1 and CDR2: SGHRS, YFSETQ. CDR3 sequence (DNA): TGCGCCAGCAGCTTTCTTCCGGGAGACCAAGAGACCCAGTACTTC. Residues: CASSFLPGDQETQYF.

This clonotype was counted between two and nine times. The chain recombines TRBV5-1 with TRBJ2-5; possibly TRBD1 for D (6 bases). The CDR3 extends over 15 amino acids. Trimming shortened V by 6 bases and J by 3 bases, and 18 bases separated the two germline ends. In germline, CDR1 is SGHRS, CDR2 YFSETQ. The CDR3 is CASTSTGTSKETQYF. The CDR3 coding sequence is TGCGCCAGCACCAGCACCGGGACATCGAAAGAGACCCAGTACTTC.

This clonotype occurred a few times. The CDR3 bases are TGTGCCAGCAGTTTCACTTCGGGAGCACGCGAGCAGTACTTC. Its protein product is CASSFTSGAREQYF. V and J are TRBV12-3 or TRBV12-4 and TRBJ2-7; possible D gene TRBD2, 6 bases. Between the trimmed V and J ends, which lost 3 bases and 6 bases, there was a span of 15 bases. This CDR3 region has 14 residues.

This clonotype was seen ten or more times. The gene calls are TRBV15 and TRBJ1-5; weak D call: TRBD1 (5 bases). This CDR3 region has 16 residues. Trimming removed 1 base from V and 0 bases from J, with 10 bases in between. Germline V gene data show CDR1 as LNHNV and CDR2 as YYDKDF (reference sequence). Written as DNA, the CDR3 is TGTGCCACCAGCAGAGGACAGCGGAATAGCAATCAGCCCCAGCATTTT. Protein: CATSRGQRNSNQPQHF.

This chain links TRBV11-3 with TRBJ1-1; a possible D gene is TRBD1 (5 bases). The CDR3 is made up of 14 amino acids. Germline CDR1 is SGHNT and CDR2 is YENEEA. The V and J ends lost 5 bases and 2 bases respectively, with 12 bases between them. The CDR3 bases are TGTGCCAGCAGCGTCGGGGGGACCAACACTGAAGCTTTCTTT. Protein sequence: CASSVGGTNTEAFF. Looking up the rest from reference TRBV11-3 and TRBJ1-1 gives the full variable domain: EAGVVQSPRYKIIEKKQPVAFWCNPISGHNTLYWYLQNLGQGPELLIRYENEEAVDDSQLPKDRFSAERLKGVDSTLKIQPAELGDSAVYLCASSVGGTNTEAFFGQGTRLTVV.

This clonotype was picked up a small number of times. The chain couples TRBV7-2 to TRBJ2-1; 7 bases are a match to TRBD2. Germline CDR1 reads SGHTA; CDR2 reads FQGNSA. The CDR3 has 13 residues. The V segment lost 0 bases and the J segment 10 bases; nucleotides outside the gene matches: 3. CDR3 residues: CASSLAREGEQFF. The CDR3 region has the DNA TGTGCCAGCAGCTTAGCCAGGGAGGGCGAGCAGTTCTTC.

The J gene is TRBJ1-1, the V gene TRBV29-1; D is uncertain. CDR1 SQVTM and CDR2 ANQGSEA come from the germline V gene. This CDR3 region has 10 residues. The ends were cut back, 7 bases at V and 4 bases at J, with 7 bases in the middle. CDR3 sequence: CSAFGTEAFF. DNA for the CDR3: TGCAGCGCCTTTGGCACTGAAGCTTTCTTT.

The CDR3 DNA is TGTGCCAGCAGCACTCTGACAGGGGACGAGACCCAGTACTTC. Translated, it gives CASSTLTGDETQYF. The genes are TRBV5-4 and TRBJ2-5; 8 bases fit TRBD1. Germline V gives CDR1 SGHNT, CDR2 YYREEE (reference sequence). The length of the CDR3 is 14 residues. V was clipped by 4 bases and J by 5 bases; unmatched bases: 7.

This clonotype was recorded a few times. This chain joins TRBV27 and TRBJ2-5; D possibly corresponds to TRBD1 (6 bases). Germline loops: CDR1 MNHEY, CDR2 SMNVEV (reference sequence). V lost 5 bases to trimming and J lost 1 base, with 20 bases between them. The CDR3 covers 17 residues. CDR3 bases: TGTGCCAGCAGTCCCAAAGGTGTGGGACACGGCCAAGAGACCCAGTACTTC. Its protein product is CASSPKGVGHGQETQYF.

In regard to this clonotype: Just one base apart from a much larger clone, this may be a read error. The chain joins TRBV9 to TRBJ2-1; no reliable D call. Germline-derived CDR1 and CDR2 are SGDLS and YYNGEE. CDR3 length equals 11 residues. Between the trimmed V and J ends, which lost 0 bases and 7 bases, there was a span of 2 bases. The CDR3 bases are TGTGCCAGCAGCGTAGAGAATGAGCAGTTCTTC. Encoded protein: CASSVENEQFF.

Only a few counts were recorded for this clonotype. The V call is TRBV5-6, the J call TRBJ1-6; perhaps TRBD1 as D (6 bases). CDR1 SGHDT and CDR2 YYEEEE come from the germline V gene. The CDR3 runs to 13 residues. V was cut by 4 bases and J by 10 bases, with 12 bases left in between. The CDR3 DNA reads TGTGCCAGCAGCAGGGAGACAGGCTCACCCCTCCACTTT. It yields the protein CASSRETGSPLHF.

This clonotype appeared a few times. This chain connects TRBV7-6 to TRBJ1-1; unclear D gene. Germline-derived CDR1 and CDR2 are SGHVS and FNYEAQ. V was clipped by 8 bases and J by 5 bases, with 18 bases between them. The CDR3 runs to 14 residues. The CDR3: CASGKGGMGTEAFF. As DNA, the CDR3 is TGTGCCAGCGGAAAGGGTGGGATGGGGACTGAAGCTTTCTTT. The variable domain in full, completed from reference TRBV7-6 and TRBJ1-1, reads GAGVSQSPRYKVTKRGQDVALRCDPISGHVSLYWYRQALGQGPEFLTYFNYEAQQDKSGLPNDRFSAERPEGSISTLTIQRTEQRDSAMYRCASGKGGMGTEAFFGQGTRLTVV.

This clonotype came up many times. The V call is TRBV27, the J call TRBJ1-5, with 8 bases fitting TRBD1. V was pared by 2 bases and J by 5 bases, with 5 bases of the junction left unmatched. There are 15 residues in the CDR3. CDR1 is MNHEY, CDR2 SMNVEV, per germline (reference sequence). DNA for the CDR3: TGTGCCAGCAGTTTAAGGACAGGGCTCGATCAGCCCCAGCATTTT. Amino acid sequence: CASSLRTGLDQPQHF.

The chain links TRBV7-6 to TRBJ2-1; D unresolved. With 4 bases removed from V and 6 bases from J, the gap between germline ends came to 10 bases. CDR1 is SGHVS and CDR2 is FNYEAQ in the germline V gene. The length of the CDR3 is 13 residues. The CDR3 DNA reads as TGTGCCAGCAGCTCCAGGAACGCCAATGAGCAGTTCTTC. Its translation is CASSSRNANEQFF.